This TCR beta chain was retrieved from a study of immune heterogeneity within non-small cell lung tumors. Study details: Squamous cell carcinomas accounted for 4 of the tumors, non-squamous carcinomas for around 9, and 1 was not otherwise specified. Overall study findings and caveats: For local T-cell clonality, the correlation with local tumor mutational burden was moderate but significant (R about 0.34). Tumor sites in a patient shared identical dominant CDR3 beta clonotypes and also carried site-unique high-frequency clones.

This clonotype turned up a few times. Its antigen remains unidentified. Samples each supplied about 600 ng of bulk tumor genomic DNA as template. From each primary tumor, several far-apart biopsies were obtained during surgery. Each patient presented with untreated, newly diagnosed non-small cell lung cancer and received curative surgery. A total of approximately 15 patients with newly diagnosed non-small cell lung cancer, all of whom were undergoing surgery with curative intent, made up the donors. Using 32 V and 13 J primers, multiplex PCR amplified TCR beta CDR3. TCRdb called the multiplex PCR reads again in MiXCR, with one record for every CDR3 protein. The sample lists 8,500 to 13,000 distinct CDR3 sequences; under 35% were seen once. V dropped 2 bases and J dropped 7; count of bases not matched to a gene: 5. Germline loops: CDR1 MGHDK, CDR2 SYGVNS. The CDR3 consists of 14 residues.

J is TRBJ1-5 and V is TRBV25-1, with 7 bases aligning to TRBD1. The TCR originated in a woman between 50 and 59 years old with non-small cell lung cancer. What was sequenced was lung tumor tissue. The CDR3 spells CASSEGGQQQPQHF. The CDR3 region has the DNA TGTGCCAGCAGTGAAGGGGGACAGCAACAGCCCCAGCATTTT.